This T cell receptor (beta chain) was retrieved from a study of shared clonotypes between healthy human individuals. Study conclusions and caveats: Deeper or shallower sequencing was expected to change how clonotypes are shared among donors.

About this clone itself: Its specificity is unknown.

This table comes from immunoSEQ multiplex PCR, and its TCRdb copy is limited to in-frame clones, with some not included. The sample includes 400,000 to 550,000 clones, 79% of them seen just once. Trimming stripped 5 bases from V and 6 bases from J, with 14 bases between. The germline CDR1 and CDR2 sequences are SEHNR and FQNEAQ (reference sequence). CDR3 length equals 13 residues. The chain joins TRBV7-9 to TRBJ2-7; a weak D match, TRBD2 (6 bases). The source is a woman between 40 and 50 years old in good health. Some clones in this sample may be carry-over from other donors' samples. Sequenced material: PBMCs. The CDR3 reads CASSRELATEQYF. The CDR3 nucleotides are TGTGCCAGCAGCCGTGAGCTAGCGACCGAGCAGTACTTC.